The rows below give T cell receptor beta chains drawn from one sample of a study of cytomegalovirus exposure and HLA in healthy donors. Profiled with immunoSEQ multiplex PCR; TCRdb holds only in-frame clones, not every one. Here the sample spans 150,000 to 200,000 clones, about three quarters being singletons. The sample comprised PBMCs. The source is a woman aged 40 to 55 in good health and CMV-seropositive. The CDR3 runs from the conserved cysteine through the conserved F or W. D genes are given only for firm matches. Clone size is given for some rows only: seen once, a few or many times, or a class if the clone is expanded.

>few|TRBV5-4|14|.|TRBJ2-3
CASSSVAEGDTQYF
TGTGCCAGCAGCTCCGTAGCGGAAGGAGATACGCAGTATTTT
>.|TRBV19|12|.|TRBJ1-1
CASSAGRTEAFF
TGTGCCAGTAGTGCGGGACGAACTGAAGCTTTCTTT
>.|TRBV19|17|.|TRBJ2-3
CASSKSRELANTDTQYF
TGTGCCAGTAGTAAAAGTCGTGAGCTTGCCAACACAGATACGCAGTATTTT
>.|TRBV5-5|15|.|TRBJ1-5
CASSLIGLNNQPQHF
TGTGCCAGCAGCTTGATCGGACTGAACAATCAGCCCCAGCATTTT
>.|TRBV5-4|15|.|TRBJ2-6
CASSLGSPGANVLTF
TGTGCCAGCAGCTTAGGGAGTCCTGGGGCCAACGTCCTGACTTTC
>.|TRBV12-5|13|.|TRBJ2-7
CASGLLGGYEQYF
TGTGCTAGTGGTTTGCTTGGCGGATACGAGCAGTACTTC
>.|TRBV6-1|15|TRBD1|TRBJ1-1
CASSTDRVMNTEAFF
TGTGCCAGCAGCACAGACAGGGTCATGAACACTGAAGCTTTCTTT
>.|TRBV7-2|12|.|TRBJ1-5
CASSLSSQPQHF
TGTGCCAGCAGCTTATCCAGTCAGCCCCAGCATTTT
>once|TRBV5-4|15|TRBD1|TRBJ1-3
CASSRDRGRGNTIYF
TGTGCCAGCAGCCGGGACAGGGGGCGAGGAAACACCATATATTTT
>few|TRBV5-4|14|.|TRBJ1-2
CASSLEAGAYGYTF
TGTGCCAGCAGCTTGGAGGCAGGGGCATATGGCTACACCTTC
>.|TRBV27|15|TRBD2|TRBJ2-5
CASSLYSGTEETQYF
TGTGCCAGCAGTTTATATAGCGGGACTGAAGAGACCCAGTACTTC
>.|TRBV6-1|13|TRBD1|TRBJ1-5
CASRQGSGQPQHF
TGTGCCAGTAGACAGGGATCAGGTCAGCCCCAGCATTTT
>.|TRBV27|15|TRBD1|TRBJ1-4
CASSLEGAVNEKLFF
TGTGCCAGCAGTCTAGAGGGGGCTGTAAATGAAAAACTGTTTTTT
>.|TRBV19|14|TRBD1|TRBJ2-3
CASSPQGWQDTQYF
TGTGCCAGTAGTCCACAGGGGTGGCAAGATACGCAGTATTTT
>few|TRBV27|16|TRBD2|TRBJ2-1
CASSLSGGTSYNEQFF
TGTGCCAGCAGTTTATCGGGGGGGACCTCCTACAATGAGCAGTTCTTC
>.|TRBV5-4|15|.|TRBJ1-3
CASSPQGDSGNTIYF
TGTGCCAGCAGCCCACAAGGGGACTCTGGAAACACCATATATTTT
>.|TRBV7-2|16|TRBD2|TRBJ2-7
CASSFSGLAALEEQYF
TGTGCCAGCAGCTTTTCGGGGCTAGCGGCCTTGGAGGAGCAGTACTTC
>.|TRBV6-5|13|.|TRBJ1-4
CASKGRALEKLFF
TGTGCCAGCAAAGGCAGGGCCTTGGAAAAACTGTTTTTT
>.|TRBV7-9|16|TRBD2|TRBJ2-2
CSSSQLAGGHTGELFF
TGTTCCAGCAGCCAACTAGCGGGGGGGCACACCGGGGAGCTGTTTTTT
>once|TRBV5-4|16|TRBD1|TRBJ1-4
CASSLGASGTEEKLFF
TGTGCCAGCAGCTTAGGCGCTAGCGGGACAGAGGAAAAACTGTTTTTT
>.|TRBV4-3|21|TRBD2|TRBJ2-5
CASSQGLVGTSGFQKRETQYF
TGCGCCAGCAGCCAGGGGTTGGTAGGGACTAGCGGATTTCAAAAAAGGGAGACCCAGTACTTC
>.|TRBV18|14|TRBD1|TRBJ1-5
CASSDYWTGAPQHF
TGTGCCAGCTCGGACTATTGGACAGGGGCCCCCCAGCATTTT
>few|TRBV19|14|TRBD2|TRBJ2-3
CASSSSGGSDTQYF
TGTGCCAGTAGTTCTAGCGGGGGGTCAGATACGCAGTATTTT
>.|TRBV5-6|16|.|TRBJ2-1
CASSLMDPRGYNEQFF
TGTGCCAGCAGCTTGATGGACCCTAGGGGCTACAATGAGCAGTTCTTC
>.|TRBV6-5|12|.|TRBJ2-5
CASRKGPETQYF
TGTGCCAGCAGAAAGGGGCCTGAGACCCAGTACTTC
>.|TRBV7-2|15|TRBD1|TRBJ2-2
CASSSSAGGTGELFF
TGTGCCAGCAGCTCCAGCGCAGGGGGCACCGGGGAGCTGTTTTTT
>.|TRBV30|13|.|TRBJ1-2
CAWTSTRNYGYTF
TGTGCCTGGACCTCGACTCGGAACTATGGCTACACCTTC
>.|TRBV29-1|13|.|TRBJ2-1
CSVGSSSYNEQFF
TGCAGCGTTGGGTCTAGCTCCTACAATGAGCAGTTCTTC
>.|TRBV11-2|13|.|TRBJ2-3
CASGIGQSDTQYF
TGTGCCAGCGGGATTGGACAGTCAGATACGCAGTATTTT
>.|TRBV6-5|14|TRBD1|TRBJ1-6
CASRSGQYNSPLHF
TGTGCCAGCAGGTCGGGACAGTATAATTCACCCCTCCACTTT
>once|TRBV7-9|14|TRBD1|TRBJ1-5
CASSDRGSNQPQHF
TGTGCCAGCAGCGACAGGGGTAGCAATCAGCCCCAGCATTTT
>.|TRBV6-5|15|TRBD1|TRBJ1-1
CASSYSTGLVTEAFF
TGTGCCAGCAGTTACTCGACAGGGTTGGTCACTGAAGCTTTCTTT
>.|TRBV4-3|16|TRBD1|TRBJ1-4
CASSQDWQGEGEKLFF
TGCGCCAGCAGCCAAGATTGGCAGGGGGAAGGGGAAAAACTGTTTTTT
>once|TRBV7-9|12|TRBD1|TRBJ1-4
CAPGRTGEKLFF
TGTGCGCCCGGACGGACAGGTGAAAAACTGTTTTTT
>.|TRBV7-2|16|TRBD2|TRBJ2-7
CASSLGVSGGGYEQYF
TGTGCCAGCAGCTTAGGGGTATCGGGGGGGGGCTACGAGCAGTACTTC
>once|TRBV7-9|16|TRBD2|TRBJ2-7
CASSKGLAGYSYEQYF
TGTGCCAGCAGCAAGGGACTAGCGGGTTATTCCTACGAGCAGTACTTC
>.|TRBV10-1|16|.|TRBJ2-3
CASSGSQGHSTDTQYF
TGCGCCAGCAGTGGTTCCCAGGGACATTCCACAGATACGCAGTATTTT
>.|TRBV25-1|17|.|TRBJ2-3
CASTRQAGDLFTDTQYF
TGTGCCAGTACCCGACAGGCGGGGGACCTGTTCACAGATACGCAGTATTTT
>.|TRBV5-1|16|.|TRBJ2-1
CASSLRQAEAYNEQFF
TGCGCCAGCAGCTTGAGGCAAGCGGAGGCCTACAATGAGCAGTTCTTC
>.|TRBV11-2|13|.|TRBJ2-5
CASSLGRAETQYF
TGTGCCAGCAGCTTAGGCAGGGCAGAGACCCAGTACTTC
>few|TRBV19|15|TRBD1|TRBJ2-3
CASSIVGQGIDTQYF
TGTGCCAGTAGTATAGTGGGACAGGGGATAGATACGCAGTATTTT
>.|TRBV4-2|18|.|TRBJ2-7
CASSHARGRAGEIHEQYF
TGTGCCAGCAGCCACGCACGAGGAAGGGCAGGGGAGATCCACGAGCAGTACTTC
>.|TRBV2|14|.|TRBJ2-5
CASSYDRFQETQYF
TGTGCCAGCAGCTATGACAGGTTCCAAGAGACCCAGTACTTC
>.|TRBV30|14|TRBD2|TRBJ2-7
CAWRALAGGPKQYF
TGTGCCTGGAGAGCCCTAGCGGGAGGGCCTAAGCAGTACTTC
>.|TRBV19|15|TRBD2|TRBJ2-3
CASSMGGGVPDTQYF
TGTGCCAGTAGTATGGGGGGAGGGGTACCAGATACGCAGTATTTT
>.|TRBV19|15|.|TRBJ1-1
CASSMPGARLTEAFF
TGTGCCAGTAGTATGCCGGGAGCTCGCCTCACTGAAGCTTTCTTT
>.|TRBV5-6|12|.|TRBJ1-1
CASSTGSTEAFF
TGTGCCAGCAGCACTGGGAGCACTGAAGCTTTCTTT
>.|TRBV11-3|18|TRBD1|TRBJ2-1
CASSSTGREWFPYNEQFF
TGTGCCAGCAGCTCGACAGGGAGAGAATGGTTCCCCTACAATGAGCAGTTCTTC
>.|TRBV28|16|TRBD2|TRBJ2-1
CASSPPGTSGVGEQFF
TGTGCCAGCAGTCCCCCCGGGACTAGCGGGGTGGGTGAGCAGTTCTTC
>.|TRBV6-6|12|.|TRBJ1-5
CASNINGQPQHF
TGTGCCAGTAATATTAACGGGCAGCCCCAGCATTTT
>.|TRBV6-5|14|.|TRBJ1-1
CASSYSQVNTEAFF
TGTGCCAGCAGTTACAGTCAGGTGAACACTGAAGCTTTCTTT
>.|TRBV7-9|16|.|TRBJ1-1
CASSPYVRRGNTEAFF
TGTGCCAGCAGCCCCTATGTCAGAAGGGGGAACACTGAAGCTTTCTTT
>.|TRBV28|15|TRBD2|TRBJ2-3
CASRLGGVSTDTQYF
TGTGCCAGCAGGTTGGGGGGGGTCAGCACAGATACGCAGTATTTT
>.|TRBV28|13|.|TRBJ1-5
CASGDYSNQPQHF
TGTGCCAGCGGAGATTATAGCAATCAGCCCCAGCATTTT